The clone carrying this T cell receptor beta chain was detected many times. The data were taken from a study of human T cells and chemical hapten exposure. The CDR3 spans 14 residues. Per germline, CDR1 SQVTM and CDR2 ANQGSEA. J lost 2 bases, V lost 4 bases, and 4 bases had no gene match. Time point indicated: pre-sensitization, week 0. The treatment was: therapeutic diphenylcyclopropenone sensitization with weekly scalp DPC. TCRdb recomputed calls from the RACE reads with MiXCR, one row per CDR3 protein. In the table there are tens of thousands of distinct CDR3 sequences, about 10% of which are singletons.

The genes are TRBV29-1 and TRBJ2-7, with 11 bases lining up with TRBD2. Sequenced material: whole blood, taken in connection with sensitization to the hapten diphenylcyclopropenone (DPC). The sequence derives from a woman aged 45 to 65 with alopecia areata. Some clones in this sample may be carry-over from other donors' samples. The CDR3: CSVGASGRTYEQYF. The CDR3 DNA reads as TGCAGCGTTGGAGCTAGCGGGAGGACCTACGAGCAGTACTTC.